The present T cell receptor (beta chain) was sequenced within a study of OX40 agonist ivuxolimab in advanced cancers. The overall study: Every patient in dose escalation had hepatocellular carcinoma, melanoma, renal cell or head and neck cancer. Aged roughly 23 to 90 with a mean of roughly 65 years, they were 82.7% male.

Method: immunoSEQ multiplex PCR; TCRdb's copy keeps in-frame clones and lacks some. This table holds about 83,000 clones, about 86% found once. The origin of this receptor is an adult with an advanced solid tumor such as melanoma, head and neck, liver or kidney cancer. Specimen: CD4+ or CD8+ T cells sorted from blood, collected in a trial of the OX40 agonist ivuxolimab.

The CDR3 reads CASSVGRTYEQYF. CDR3 nucleotide sequence: TGTGCCAGCAGCGTAGGACGGACCTACGAGCAGTACTTC. The chain couples TRBV5-5 to TRBJ2-7, with D unclear. This CDR3 has 13 amino acids. Trimming removed 4 bases from V and 2 bases from J, with 10 bases in between. Germline loops: CDR1 SGHKS, CDR2 YYEKEE (reference sequence).